This TCR beta chain came from a study of blood T cell repertoires in COVID-19. This clone was counted only a few times. Libraries were prepared by immunoSEQ multiplex PCR; TCRdb keeps only in-frame clonotypes and omits some of them. This table has 65,000 to 95,000 clones, approximately 80% appearing once. There are 13 residues in the CDR3. Germline CDR1 WNHNN, CDR2 SYGVQD (reference sequence). Unmatched junction bases numbered 5, after V lost 6 bases and J lost 8 bases. The sequencing sample was made of peripheral blood. The sequence derives from an older man with active or convalescent COVID-19. The V gene is TRBV10-1, the J gene TRBJ1-4; 8 nucleotides line up with TRBD1. CDR3 in DNA: TGCGCCAGCAGCCGAGACAGGGGCGAAAAACTGTTTTTT. It is translated as CASSRDRGEKLFF.